This T cell receptor beta chain appears in the sequencing data of a study of radiotherapy plus CTLA-4 blockade in lung cancer. For the study at large: Of the patients, around 17% showed objective responses and roughly 30% attained disease control.

This clone was seen only once. TCRdb's table, derived via immunoSEQ multiplex PCR, lists solely in-frame clones and lacks some. Of roughly 92,000 clones in the sample, 86% were seen once. J gave up 6 bases and V 4 bases, and 5 bases lay outside the gene matches. Germline V gene sequence: CDR1 GTSNPN, CDR2 SVGIG (reference sequence). This CDR3 has 13 amino acids. The specimen was peripheral blood, collected from a patient treated with radiotherapy plus ipilimumab. This clonotype originated in a human donor with non-small cell lung cancer who had a partial response to radiotherapy plus ipilimumab. The rearrangement links TRBV30 to TRBJ2-5; 10 bases map to TRBD2. Written as DNA, the CDR3 is TGTGCCTGGACTGGACTAGCGGTACAGACCCAGTACTTC. Translating gives CAWTGLAVQTQYF.